Listed below are T cell receptor beta chains from one sample, sequenced in a study of shared clonotypes between healthy human individuals. Profiled with immunoSEQ multiplex PCR; TCRdb holds only in-frame clones, not every one. The sample yields millions of clones, roughly nine tenths seen once. The sequenced sample consisted of naive CD4+ T cells sorted from blood. The receptors shown here come from a man younger than 35 in good health. CDR3s include the opening cysteine and the closing phenylalanine or tryptophan. The order of the fields is V gene, clone size, D gene, J gene, CDR3 length, CDR3 protein. The D gene is left open where the match is weak. Some rows mark clone size as missing; the rest say once, few, many or name a class of expanded clone.

v_gene: TRBV11-3; abundance: .; d_gene: TRBD1; j_gene: TRBJ1-5; len: 18; CDR3aa: CASSFSSVQGAEGQPQHF
v_gene: TRBV27; abundance: .; d_gene: TRBD1; j_gene: TRBJ1-2; len: 14; CDR3aa: CASRPPGQGYGYTF
v_gene: TRBV6-5; abundance: .; d_gene: .; j_gene: TRBJ1-1; len: 13; CDR3aa: CASSYRGITEAFF
v_gene: TRBV10-3; abundance: .; d_gene: .; j_gene: TRBJ2-5; len: 15; CDR3aa: CAISESLSGRETQYF
v_gene: TRBV10-3; abundance: .; d_gene: TRBD1; j_gene: TRBJ2-1; len: 14; CDR3aa: CAISESTGSREQFF
v_gene: TRBV19; abundance: .; d_gene: TRBD1; j_gene: TRBJ1-2; len: 15; CDR3aa: CASSIKATGGFGYTF
v_gene: TRBV15; abundance: .; d_gene: TRBD1; j_gene: TRBJ1-2; len: 15; CDR3aa: CATSQPGQGTYGYTF
v_gene: TRBV5-4; abundance: .; d_gene: .; j_gene: TRBJ1-4; len: 11; CDR3aa: CASSFGEKLFF
v_gene: TRBV11-2; abundance: .; d_gene: TRBD2; j_gene: TRBJ2-1; len: 19; CDR3aa: CASSRRTSGIIDAGNEQFF
v_gene: TRBV15; abundance: .; d_gene: .; j_gene: TRBJ1-2; len: 14; CDR3aa: CATSRGTTAYGYTF
v_gene: TRBV5-1; abundance: .; d_gene: .; j_gene: TRBJ2-2; len: 16; CDR3aa: CASSPAGPPNTGELFF
v_gene: TRBV11-2; abundance: .; d_gene: TRBD2; j_gene: TRBJ2-5; len: 15; CDR3aa: CASSTLAGGHETQYF
v_gene: TRBV30; abundance: .; d_gene: .; j_gene: TRBJ2-4; len: 14; CDR3aa: CAWSGWGTKNIQYF
v_gene: TRBV11-2; abundance: .; d_gene: TRBD1; j_gene: TRBJ1-2; len: 12; CDR3aa: CASSRTGVGYTF
v_gene: TRBV18; abundance: .; d_gene: .; j_gene: TRBJ1-2; len: 13; CDR3aa: CASSQGNGDGYTF
v_gene: TRBV9; abundance: .; d_gene: .; j_gene: TRBJ1-5; len: 15; CDR3aa: CASSVGQGSNQPQHF
v_gene: TRBV11-1; abundance: .; d_gene: .; j_gene: TRBJ1-2; len: 12; CDR3aa: CASSQESYGYTF
v_gene: TRBV19; abundance: .; d_gene: .; j_gene: TRBJ1-3; len: 16; CDR3aa: CASSIIARLSGNTIYF
v_gene: TRBV2; abundance: .; d_gene: .; j_gene: TRBJ2-1; len: 13; CDR3aa: CASSEEGTGEQFF
v_gene: TRBV7-9; abundance: .; d_gene: TRBD2; j_gene: TRBJ2-5; len: 18; CDR3aa: CASSLEFGSGRARETQYF
v_gene: TRBV27; abundance: .; d_gene: TRBD2; j_gene: TRBJ2-4; len: 16; CDR3aa: CASSPTSGRAGNIQYF
v_gene: TRBV7-9; abundance: .; d_gene: .; j_gene: TRBJ1-6; len: 18; CDR3aa: CASSRQRARGSNNSPLHF
v_gene: TRBV7-3; abundance: once; d_gene: .; j_gene: TRBJ1-1; len: 15; CDR3aa: CASSLSGVQHTEAFF
v_gene: TRBV27; abundance: .; d_gene: TRBD1; j_gene: TRBJ1-4; len: 15; CDR3aa: CASSVVQGASEKLFF
v_gene: TRBV5-1; abundance: .; d_gene: TRBD1; j_gene: TRBJ2-7; len: 14; CDR3aa: CASSAGQGDYEQYF
v_gene: TRBV27; abundance: .; d_gene: .; j_gene: TRBJ1-6; len: 15; CDR3aa: CASSPSGPIFSPLHF
v_gene: TRBV6-1; abundance: .; d_gene: .; j_gene: TRBJ1-3; len: 13; CDR3aa: CASRVDSGNTIYF
v_gene: TRBV7-9; abundance: many; d_gene: .; j_gene: TRBJ1-1; len: 16; CDR3aa: CASSLHIGGDGTEAFF
v_gene: TRBV4-3; abundance: .; d_gene: .; j_gene: TRBJ2-7; len: 13; CDR3aa: CASSQDLGYEQYF
v_gene: TRBV6-5; abundance: .; d_gene: TRBD1; j_gene: TRBJ2-3; len: 14; CDR3aa: CASSRTGDSDTQYF
v_gene: TRBV19; abundance: few; d_gene: TRBD1; j_gene: TRBJ1-1; len: 17; CDR3aa: CASSRGQFSLVDTEAFF
v_gene: TRBV9; abundance: .; d_gene: .; j_gene: TRBJ2-3; len: 17; CDR3aa: CASSVAASGGGTDTQYF
v_gene: TRBV25-1; abundance: .; d_gene: .; j_gene: TRBJ1-1; len: 12; CDR3aa: CASRQMNTEAFF
v_gene: TRBV6-1; abundance: .; d_gene: .; j_gene: TRBJ2-3; len: 12; CDR3aa: CASTLPLDTQYF
v_gene: TRBV2; abundance: .; d_gene: .; j_gene: TRBJ1-2; len: 14; CDR3aa: CASSEDRNNYGYTF
v_gene: TRBV30; abundance: .; d_gene: TRBD2; j_gene: TRBJ2-3; len: 17; CDR3aa: CAWSVVRTSGGVDTQYF
v_gene: TRBV18; abundance: .; d_gene: TRBD1; j_gene: TRBJ2-7; len: 16; CDR3aa: CASSPPGTGRVYEQYF
v_gene: TRBV6-5; abundance: .; d_gene: .; j_gene: TRBJ2-7; len: 11; CDR3aa: CASSVLGEQYF
v_gene: TRBV7-2; abundance: .; d_gene: TRBD1; j_gene: TRBJ1-3; len: 17; CDR3aa: CASSFDRGLSSGNTIYF
v_gene: TRBV4-2; abundance: .; d_gene: TRBD2; j_gene: TRBJ2-3; len: 13; CDR3aa: CASSQGLDAAQYF
v_gene: TRBV4-1; abundance: .; d_gene: TRBD1; j_gene: TRBJ2-7; len: 14; CDR3aa: CASSRRDRDYEQYF
v_gene: TRBV5-1; abundance: .; d_gene: .; j_gene: TRBJ1-3; len: 14; CDR3aa: CASSLQGAWNTIYF
v_gene: TRBV9; abundance: .; d_gene: .; j_gene: TRBJ1-4; len: 15; CDR3aa: CASSVSSFRNEKLFF
v_gene: TRBV7-2; abundance: .; d_gene: TRBD2; j_gene: TRBJ2-5; len: 16; CDR3aa: CASSLELAGGQETQYF
v_gene: TRBV5-1; abundance: .; d_gene: .; j_gene: TRBJ2-5; len: 15; CDR3aa: CASSRSGPNQETQYF
v_gene: TRBV7-2; abundance: .; d_gene: .; j_gene: TRBJ1-2; len: 16; CDR3aa: CASSLAQKATYRGYTF
v_gene: TRBV5-4; abundance: .; d_gene: TRBD2; j_gene: TRBJ2-5; len: 16; CDR3aa: CASTSGLAGPGETQYF
v_gene: TRBV7-9; abundance: .; d_gene: .; j_gene: TRBJ1-2; len: 15; CDR3aa: CASSMTLQGSDGYTF
v_gene: TRBV18; abundance: .; d_gene: .; j_gene: TRBJ2-5; len: 14; CDR3aa: CASSRAGLGETQYF
v_gene: TRBV7-9; abundance: .; d_gene: TRBD1; j_gene: TRBJ1-3; len: 15; CDR3aa: CASSADRGPGNTIYF
v_gene: TRBV14; abundance: .; d_gene: .; j_gene: TRBJ2-7; len: 14; CDR3aa: CASSQGFTGREQYF
v_gene: TRBV10-3; abundance: .; d_gene: .; j_gene: TRBJ2-1; len: 18; CDR3aa: CAISESDWGKGTYNEQFF
v_gene: TRBV6-1; abundance: .; d_gene: .; j_gene: TRBJ1-1; len: 15; CDR3aa: CASSGMVGTWTEAFF
v_gene: TRBV7-2; abundance: .; d_gene: .; j_gene: TRBJ1-1; len: 15; CDR3aa: CASSLAVTVNTEAFF
v_gene: TRBV28; abundance: few; d_gene: .; j_gene: TRBJ1-5; len: 13; CDR3aa: CASSITGSKPQHF
v_gene: TRBV5-6; abundance: .; d_gene: TRBD1; j_gene: TRBJ1-6; len: 15; CDR3aa: CASSGRTGGNSPLHF
v_gene: TRBV2; abundance: .; d_gene: TRBD2; j_gene: TRBJ2-3; len: 15; CDR3aa: CASSEERGSTDTQYF